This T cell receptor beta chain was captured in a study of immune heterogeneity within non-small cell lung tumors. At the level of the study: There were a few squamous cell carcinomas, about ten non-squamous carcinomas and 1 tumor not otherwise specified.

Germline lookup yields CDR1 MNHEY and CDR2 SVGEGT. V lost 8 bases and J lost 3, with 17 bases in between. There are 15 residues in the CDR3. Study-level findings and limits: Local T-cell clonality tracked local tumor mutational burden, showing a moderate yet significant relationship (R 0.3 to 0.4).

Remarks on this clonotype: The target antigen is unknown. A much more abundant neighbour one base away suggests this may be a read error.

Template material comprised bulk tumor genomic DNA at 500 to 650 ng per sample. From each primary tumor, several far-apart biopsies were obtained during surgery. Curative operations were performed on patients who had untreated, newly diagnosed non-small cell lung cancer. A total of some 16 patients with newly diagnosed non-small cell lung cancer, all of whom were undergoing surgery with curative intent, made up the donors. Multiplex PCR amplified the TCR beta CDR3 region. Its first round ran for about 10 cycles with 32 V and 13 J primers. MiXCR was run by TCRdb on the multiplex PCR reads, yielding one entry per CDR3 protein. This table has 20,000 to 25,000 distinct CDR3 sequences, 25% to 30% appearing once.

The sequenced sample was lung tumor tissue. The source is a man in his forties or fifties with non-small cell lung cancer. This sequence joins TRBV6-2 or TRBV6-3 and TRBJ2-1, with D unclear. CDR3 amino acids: CASSSLSVVYNEQFF. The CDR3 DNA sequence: TGTGCCAGCTCTTCGCTGAGCGTGGTCTACAATGAGCAGTTCTTC.